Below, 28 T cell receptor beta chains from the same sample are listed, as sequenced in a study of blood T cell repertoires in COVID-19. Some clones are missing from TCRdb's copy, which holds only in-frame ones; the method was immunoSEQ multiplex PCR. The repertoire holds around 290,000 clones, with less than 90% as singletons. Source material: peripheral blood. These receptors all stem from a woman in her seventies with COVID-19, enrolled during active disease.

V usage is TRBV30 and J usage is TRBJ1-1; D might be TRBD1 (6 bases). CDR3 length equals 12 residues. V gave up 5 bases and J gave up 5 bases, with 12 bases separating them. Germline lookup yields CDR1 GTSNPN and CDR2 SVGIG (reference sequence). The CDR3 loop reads CAWVGGPTEAFF. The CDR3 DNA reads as TGTGCCTGGGTCGGGGGGCCAACTGAAGCTTTCTTT.

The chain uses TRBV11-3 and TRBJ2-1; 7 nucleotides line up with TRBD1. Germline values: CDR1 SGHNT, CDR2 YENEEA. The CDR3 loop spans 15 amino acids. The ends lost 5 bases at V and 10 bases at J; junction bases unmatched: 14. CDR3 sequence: CASSPGFTGAGEQFF. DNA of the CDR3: TGTGCCAGCAGCCCCGGCTTTACAGGGGCAGGGGAGCAGTTCTTC.

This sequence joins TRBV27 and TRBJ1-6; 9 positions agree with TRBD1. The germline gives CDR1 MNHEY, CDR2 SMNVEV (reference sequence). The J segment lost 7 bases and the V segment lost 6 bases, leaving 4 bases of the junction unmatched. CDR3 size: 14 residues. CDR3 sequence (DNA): TGTGCCAGCAGGCTGGACAGGGGAAATTCACCCCTCCACTTT. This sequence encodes CASRLDRGNSPLHF.

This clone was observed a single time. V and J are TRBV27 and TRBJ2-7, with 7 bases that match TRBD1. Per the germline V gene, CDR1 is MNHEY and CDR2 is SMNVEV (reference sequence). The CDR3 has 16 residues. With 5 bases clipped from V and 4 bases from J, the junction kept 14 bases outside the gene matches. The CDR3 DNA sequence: TGTGCCAGCAGTCCAAACCGGGACAGTAGAGGGTACGAGCAGTACTTC. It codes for CASSPNRDSRGYEQYF.

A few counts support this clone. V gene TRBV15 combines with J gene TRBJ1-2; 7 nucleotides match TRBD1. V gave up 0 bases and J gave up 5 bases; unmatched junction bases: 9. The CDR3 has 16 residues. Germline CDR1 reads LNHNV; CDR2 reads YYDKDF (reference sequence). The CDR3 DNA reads TGTGCCACCAGCAGAGAGGGCGGACAGGCCGTATATGGCTACACCTTC. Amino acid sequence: CATSREGGQAVYGYTF.

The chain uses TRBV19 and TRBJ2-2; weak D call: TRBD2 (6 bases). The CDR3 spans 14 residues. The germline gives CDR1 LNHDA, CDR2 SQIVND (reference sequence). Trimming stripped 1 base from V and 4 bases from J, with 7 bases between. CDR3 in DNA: TGTGCCAGTAGTATAGGGGGAGGCACCGGGGAGCTGTTTTTT. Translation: CASSIGGGTGELFF. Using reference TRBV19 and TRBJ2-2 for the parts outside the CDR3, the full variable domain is DGGITQSPKYLFRKEGQNVTLSCEQNLNHDAMYWYRQDPGQGLRLIYYSQIVNDFQKGDIAEGYSVSREKKESFPLTVTSAQKNPTAFYLCASSIGGGTGELFFGEGSRLTVL.

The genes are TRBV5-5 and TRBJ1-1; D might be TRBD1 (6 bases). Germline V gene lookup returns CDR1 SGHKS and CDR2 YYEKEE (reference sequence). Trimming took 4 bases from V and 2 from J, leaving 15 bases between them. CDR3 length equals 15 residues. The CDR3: CASSRTDSLNTEAFF. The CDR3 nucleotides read TGTGCCAGCAGCCGGACGGACAGTTTAAACACTGAAGCTTTCTTT.

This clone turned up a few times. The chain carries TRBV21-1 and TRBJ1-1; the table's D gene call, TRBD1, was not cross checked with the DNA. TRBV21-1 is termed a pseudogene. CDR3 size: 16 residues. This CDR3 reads CASSPPDRDSNTEAFF. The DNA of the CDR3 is TGTGCCAGCAGCCCACCGGACAGGGACTCAAACACTGAAGCTTTCTTT.

In DNA, the CDR3 is TGCGCCAGCAGCCTCAGGGCTGGATCCTACAATGAGCAGTTCTTC. Translated: CASSLRAGSYNEQFF. The rearrangement uses TRBV4-3 and TRBJ2-1, with D possibly TRBD1 on 5 matching bases. V lost 4 bases and J lost 1, with 11 bases in between. CDR3 size: 15 residues. From germline, CDR1 is LGHNA and CDR2 YSLEER.

The CDR3 DNA follows: TGTGCCAGCAGTGGCGGGGGGGACTACAATGAGCAGTTCTTC. It is translated as CASSGGGDYNEQFF. The V and J genes are TRBV6-4 and TRBJ2-1; 9 bases fit TRBD2. The CDR3 has 14 amino acids. Germline V gene data show CDR1 as MRHNA and CDR2 as SNTAGT. The V and J ends lost 4 bases and 3 bases, in that order; junction bases with no gene match: 1.

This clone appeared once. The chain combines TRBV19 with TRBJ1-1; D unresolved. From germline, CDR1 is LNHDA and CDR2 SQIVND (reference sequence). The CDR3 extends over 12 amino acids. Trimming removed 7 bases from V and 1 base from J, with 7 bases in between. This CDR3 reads CASKRGNTEAFF. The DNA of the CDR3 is TGTGCCAGTAAGCGGGGGAACACTGAAGCTTTCTTT.

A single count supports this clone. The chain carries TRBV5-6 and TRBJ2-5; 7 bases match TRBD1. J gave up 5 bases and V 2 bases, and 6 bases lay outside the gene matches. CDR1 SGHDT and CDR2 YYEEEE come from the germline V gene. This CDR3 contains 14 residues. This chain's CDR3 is CASSFTGAWETQYF. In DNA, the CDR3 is TGTGCCAGCAGCTTCACAGGGGCGTGGGAGACCCAGTACTTC.

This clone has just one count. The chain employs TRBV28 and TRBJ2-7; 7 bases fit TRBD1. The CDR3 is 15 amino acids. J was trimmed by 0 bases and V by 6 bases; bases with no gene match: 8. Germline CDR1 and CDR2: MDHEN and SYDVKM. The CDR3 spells CASSPGQIISYEQYF. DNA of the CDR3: TGTGCCAGCAGCCCGGGACAGATCATCTCCTACGAGCAGTACTTC.

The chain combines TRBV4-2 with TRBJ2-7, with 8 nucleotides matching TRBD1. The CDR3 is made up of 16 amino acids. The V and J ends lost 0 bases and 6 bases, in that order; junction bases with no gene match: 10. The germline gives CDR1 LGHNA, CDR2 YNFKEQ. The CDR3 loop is CASSQDSGRGLSEQYF. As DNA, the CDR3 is TGTGCCAGCAGCCAAGACTCGGGCAGGGGGCTGTCCGAGCAGTACTTC.

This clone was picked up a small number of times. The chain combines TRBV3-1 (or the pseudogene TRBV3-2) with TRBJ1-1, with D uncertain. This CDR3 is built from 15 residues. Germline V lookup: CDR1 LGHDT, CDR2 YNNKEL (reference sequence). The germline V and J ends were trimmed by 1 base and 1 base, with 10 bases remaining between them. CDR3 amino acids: CASSQVGLPNTEAFF. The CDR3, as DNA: TGTGCCAGCAGCCAAGTCGGACTCCCGAACACTGAAGCTTTCTTT.

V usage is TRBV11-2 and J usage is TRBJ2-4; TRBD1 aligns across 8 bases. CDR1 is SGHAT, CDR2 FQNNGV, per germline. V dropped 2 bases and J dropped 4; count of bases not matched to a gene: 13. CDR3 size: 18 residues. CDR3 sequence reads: CASSLTTQGAVGKNIQYF. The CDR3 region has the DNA TGTGCCAGCAGCTTAACCACTCAGGGGGCCGTGGGGAAAAACATTCAGTACTTC.

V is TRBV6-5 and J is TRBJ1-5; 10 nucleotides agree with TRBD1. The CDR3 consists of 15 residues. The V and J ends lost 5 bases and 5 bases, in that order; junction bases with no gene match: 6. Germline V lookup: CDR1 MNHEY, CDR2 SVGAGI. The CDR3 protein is CASSPAGTGDQPQHF. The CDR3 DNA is TGTGCCAGCAGTCCCGCCGGGACAGGGGATCAGCCCCAGCATTTT.

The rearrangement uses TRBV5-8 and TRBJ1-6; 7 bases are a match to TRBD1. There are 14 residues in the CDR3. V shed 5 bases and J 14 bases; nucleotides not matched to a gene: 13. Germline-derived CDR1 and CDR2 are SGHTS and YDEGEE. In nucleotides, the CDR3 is TGTGCCAGCAGATCCGGACGGGTCAGGGGGTCCCTCCACTTT. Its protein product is CASRSGRVRGSLHF.

CDR3 in DNA: TGTGCCAGCAGCTTTTCGGCGGCCCAAGAGACCCAGTACTTC. This codes for CASSFSAAQETQYF. This chain connects TRBV5-8 to TRBJ2-5; no definite D call. Trimming left V 2 bases short and J 1 base short, with 9 bases between. The CDR3 runs to 14 residues. From germline, CDR1 is SGHTS and CDR2 YDEGEE.

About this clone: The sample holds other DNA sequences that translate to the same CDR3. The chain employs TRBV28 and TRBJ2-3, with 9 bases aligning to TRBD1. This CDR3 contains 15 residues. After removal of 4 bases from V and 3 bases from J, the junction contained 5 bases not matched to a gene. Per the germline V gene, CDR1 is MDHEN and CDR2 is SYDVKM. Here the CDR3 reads CASSSPGQGTDTQYF. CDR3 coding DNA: TGTGCCAGCAGTTCCCCGGGACAGGGAACAGATACGCAGTATTTT.

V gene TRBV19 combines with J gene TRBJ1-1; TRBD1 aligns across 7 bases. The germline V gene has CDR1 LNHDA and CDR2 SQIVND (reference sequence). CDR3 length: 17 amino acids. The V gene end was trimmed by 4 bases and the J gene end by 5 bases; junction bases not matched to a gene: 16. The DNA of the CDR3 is TGTGCCAGTAGTAGCCCGGGACAGACGGGGCCGGGAACTGAAGCTTTCTTT. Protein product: CASSSPGQTGPGTEAFF.

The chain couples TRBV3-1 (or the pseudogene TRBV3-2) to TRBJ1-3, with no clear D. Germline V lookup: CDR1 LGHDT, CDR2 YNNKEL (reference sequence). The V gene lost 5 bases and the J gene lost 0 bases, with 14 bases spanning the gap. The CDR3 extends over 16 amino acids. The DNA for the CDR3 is TGTGCCAGCAGCGCCCCCGGGAGGTCCTCTGGAAACACCATATATTTT. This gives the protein CASSAPGRSSGNTIYF.

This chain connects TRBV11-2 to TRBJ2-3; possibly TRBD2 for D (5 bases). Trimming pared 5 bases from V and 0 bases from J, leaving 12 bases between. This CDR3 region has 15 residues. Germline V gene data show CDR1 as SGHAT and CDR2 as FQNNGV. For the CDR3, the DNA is TGTGCCAGCAGCACCTCTACTAGGAGCACAGATACGCAGTATTTT. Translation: CASSTSTRSTDTQYF.

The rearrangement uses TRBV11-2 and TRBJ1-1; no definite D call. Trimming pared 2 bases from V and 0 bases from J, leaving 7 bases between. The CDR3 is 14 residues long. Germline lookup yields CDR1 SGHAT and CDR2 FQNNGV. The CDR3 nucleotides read TGTGCCAGCAGCTTAAGTTCGGTGAACACTGAAGCTTTCTTT. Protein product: CASSLSSVNTEAFF.

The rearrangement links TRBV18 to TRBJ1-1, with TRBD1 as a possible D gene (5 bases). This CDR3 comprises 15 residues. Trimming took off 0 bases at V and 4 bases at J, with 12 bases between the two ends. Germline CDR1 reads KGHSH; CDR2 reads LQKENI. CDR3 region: CASSPPRQGTTEAFF. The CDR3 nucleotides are TGTGCCAGCTCACCACCCAGGCAGGGAACCACTGAAGCTTTCTTT. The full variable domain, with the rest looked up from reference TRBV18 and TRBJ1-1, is NAGVMQNPRHLVRRRGQEARLRCSPMKGHSHVYWYRQLPEEGLKFMVYLQKENIIDESGMPKERFSAEFPKEGPSILRIQQVVRGDSAAYFCASSPPRQGTTEAFFGQGTRLTVV.

Here the CDR3 reads CAVERDKNTEAFF. CDR3 sequence (DNA): TGTGCCGTCGAAAGGGACAAGAACACTGAAGCTTTCTTT. This sequence joins TRBV10-3 and TRBJ1-1; D is perhaps TRBD1 (6 bases). The CDR3 is made up of 13 amino acids. V lost 11 bases and J lost 1, with 14 bases in between. From germline, CDR1 is ENHRY and CDR2 SYGVKD.

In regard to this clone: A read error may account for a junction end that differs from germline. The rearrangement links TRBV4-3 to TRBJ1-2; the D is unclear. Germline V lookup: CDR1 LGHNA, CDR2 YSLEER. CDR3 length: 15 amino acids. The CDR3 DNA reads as TGCGCCAGCAGTCAAGATCGATCGGAGTTTTATGGCTACACCTTC. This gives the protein CASSQDRSEFYGYTF.

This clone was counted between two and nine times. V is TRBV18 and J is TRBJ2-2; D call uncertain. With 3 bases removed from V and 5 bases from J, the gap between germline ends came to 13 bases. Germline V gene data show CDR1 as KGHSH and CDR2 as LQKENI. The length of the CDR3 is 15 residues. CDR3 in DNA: TGTGCCAGCTCACCGGCTATAGAGGATACCGGGGAGCTGTTTTTT. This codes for CASSPAIEDTGELFF.